A single sample is the source of the 21 T cell receptor beta chains below, sequenced in a study of T-cell reconstitution after alpha-beta-depleted transplantation in children. Molecular barcoding with unique molecular identifiers was used for the TCRbeta library. TCRdb recomputed calls from the PCR reads with MiXCR, one row per CDR3 protein. There are 6,400 or so distinct CDR3 sequences in the sample; under 20% occur only once, and less than 15% lies in the top ten. The input for sequencing was PBMCs, taken before TCRalphabeta/CD19-depleted stem cell transplant. All receptors come from a boy aged 2 to 10 with acute lymphoblastic leukemia, due to receive a stem cell transplant.

The rearrangement uses TRBV20-1 and TRBJ1-6; 7 bases agree with TRBD1. CDR1 DFQATT and CDR2 SNEGSKA come from the germline V gene (reference sequence). This CDR3 spans 17 amino acids. V trimming: 5 bases; J trimming: 0 bases; junction bases outside the gene matches: 10. Written as DNA, the CDR3 is TGCAGTGCTGGGCCGGGACAGAGGAGCTCCTATAATTCACCCCTCCACTTT. Amino acids: CSAGPGQRSSYNSPLHF.

This clonotype is medium-sized within its sample. This sequence joins TRBV6-5 and TRBJ1-1; perhaps TRBD1 as D (6 bases). This CDR3 has 14 residues. V dropped 9 bases and J dropped 3 bases, with 17 bases sitting between them. Germline assignment: CDR1 MNHEY and CDR2 SVGAGI. The CDR3 loop is CASNTGRWDTEAFF. Here the CDR3 DNA reads TGTGCCAGTAATACAGGGAGGTGGGACACTGAAGCTTTCTTT.

Many counts were recorded for this clonotype. The V gene is TRBV15, the J gene TRBJ2-5; D gene ambiguous. V gave up 5 bases and J gave up 1 base, with 11 bases separating them. The CDR3 is made up of 14 amino acids. Germline V gives CDR1 LNHNV, CDR2 YYDKDF (reference sequence). CDR3 sequence reads: CATSRLALQETQYF. CDR3 DNA sequence: TGTGCCACCAGCCGCTTAGCACTCCAAGAGACCCAGTACTTC.

CDR3 sequence reads: CASSQDPGADTDTQYF. The CDR3, as DNA: TGCGCCAGCAGCCAAGATCCTGGGGCAGACACAGATACGCAGTATTTT. This sequence joins TRBV4-3 and TRBJ2-3; possible D gene TRBD1, 5 bases. Germline V gene sequence: CDR1 LGHNA, CDR2 YSLEER. The CDR3 loop spans 16 amino acids. The ends were cut back, 0 bases at V and 2 bases at J, with 12 bases in the middle.

Many counts were recorded for this clonotype. The genes are TRBV6-1 and TRBJ2-2; 7 nucleotides agree with TRBD1. This CDR3 is 15 amino acids long. Germline loops: CDR1 MNHNS, CDR2 SASEGT. V shed 4 bases, J shed 5 bases, and the junction held 7 bases outside the gene matches. In nucleotides, the CDR3 is TGTGCCAGCAGTGTTACCGGGACAGTAACCGGGGAGCTGTTTTTT. Its translation is CASSVTGTVTGELFF.

This clonotype is classed as medium-sized. The chain carries TRBV12-3 or TRBV12-4 and TRBJ1-3, with D unclear. The CDR3 spans 14 residues. The V end was cut by 6 bases, the J end by 2 bases, with 11 bases between. CDR3 nucleotide sequence: TGTGCCAGCAGCATCGGGCCTCCTGGAAACACCATATATTTT. Encoded protein: CASSIGPPGNTIYF.

In this sample, this clonotype is medium-sized. The rearrangement uses TRBV20-1 and TRBJ2-7; a weak D match, TRBD2 (5 bases). The CDR3 runs to 11 residues. V was clipped by 4 bases and J by 3 bases, with 7 bases between them. Germline V gene lookup returns CDR1 DFQATT and CDR2 SNEGSKA (reference sequence). The CDR3 DNA sequence: TGCAGTGCTAACGGGATCTACGAGCAGTACTTC. Residues: CSANGIYEQYF.

The rearrangement joins TRBV12-3 or TRBV12-4 to TRBJ2-1, with 8 bases identical to TRBD2. The CDR3 totals 17 residues. The V segment lost 5 bases and the J segment 8 bases; nucleotides outside the gene matches: 17. The CDR3 region is CASSPALGGALLDEQFF. CDR3 sequence (DNA): TGTGCCAGCAGTCCCGCCCTCGGGGGGGCCTTGTTGGATGAGCAGTTCTTC.

This clonotype has ten or more counts. The chain carries TRBV5-6 and TRBJ1-5; D unclear. Trimming removed 2 bases at V and 6 bases at J, with 24 bases between. The CDR3 consists of 18 residues. The germline V gene encodes CDR1 SGHDT and CDR2 YYEEEE. The CDR3 protein is CASSFLSRAPAEGQPQHF. CDR3 DNA sequence: TGTGCCAGCAGCTTCCTGAGCCGGGCACCAGCTGAGGGTCAGCCCCAGCATTTT.

In this sample, this clonotype is medium-sized (0.01 to 0.1%). The chain uses TRBV5-5 and TRBJ1-5; D gene uncertain. From germline, CDR1 is SGHKS and CDR2 YYEKEE (reference sequence). CDR3 length equals 15 residues. Trimming left V 1 base short and J 0 bases short, with 8 bases between. Here the CDR3 DNA reads TGTGCCAGCAGCTTGTTCCCCCATAGCAATCAGCCCCAGCATTTT. Translated, it gives CASSLFPHSNQPQHF.

By its share, this clonotype is medium-sized (0.01 to 0.1%). The V call is TRBV4-3, the J call TRBJ1-3; D gene unclear. Per germline, CDR1 LGHNA and CDR2 YSLEER. The CDR3 is made up of 14 amino acids. The germline V and J ends were trimmed by 4 bases and 2 bases, with 9 bases remaining between them. The CDR3 sequence is CASSPGGPGNTIYF. The CDR3 DNA is TGCGCCAGCAGCCCCGGAGGGCCTGGAAACACCATATATTTT.

This clonotype was seen a handful of times. V and J are TRBV6-2 or TRBV6-3 and TRBJ1-6, with TRBD1 matching over 7 bases. There are 16 residues in the CDR3. Germline V lookup: CDR1 MNHEY, CDR2 SVGEGT. Germline trimming cut 8 bases from V and 7 bases from J; bases unmatched to any gene: 14. CDR3 DNA: TGTGCCAGCCGTAGCGGGGGACAGTCTGGCAATTCACCCCTCCACTTT. This sequence encodes CASRSGGQSGNSPLHF.

This clonotype was observed a few times. The J gene is TRBJ2-2, the V gene TRBV4-1; no clear D. Germline assignment: CDR1 MGHRA and CDR2 YSYEKL. There are 16 residues in the CDR3. Trimming stripped 2 bases from V and 5 bases from J, with 15 bases between. CDR3 residues: CASSQHHSTRTGELFF. The CDR3, as DNA: TGCGCCAGCAGCCAACACCACAGTACCCGGACCGGGGAGCTGTTTTTT.

This clonotype is labeled medium-sized (0.01 to 0.1%). This chain joins TRBV11-3 and TRBJ1-2; TRBD1 matches at 11 bases. V gave up 1 base and J gave up 2 bases; unmatched junction bases: 15. This CDR3 comprises 20 residues. In germline, CDR1 is SGHNT, CDR2 YENEEA. CDR3 sequence: CASSLGERRTGGLVNYGYTF. DNA of the CDR3: TGTGCCAGCAGCTTAGGGGAGCGGAGGACAGGGGGCTTGGTAAACTATGGCTACACCTTC.

In this sample, this clonotype is medium-sized. The chain links TRBV20-1 to TRBJ2-7; D is perhaps TRBD1 or TRBD2 (5 bases each). V was pared by 0 bases and J by 2 bases, with 11 bases between. The CDR3 consists of 14 residues. Per germline, CDR1 DFQATT and CDR2 SNEGSKA (reference sequence). This CDR3 is CSARDQRGPYEQYF. The DNA for the CDR3 is TGCAGTGCTAGAGATCAGAGGGGTCCCTACGAGCAGTACTTC.

By sample share, this clonotype is medium-sized. The chain uses TRBV20-1 and TRBJ2-7; TRBD2 matches 8 bases. Germline assignment: CDR1 DFQATT and CDR2 SNEGSKA (reference sequence). J was trimmed by 9 bases and V by 1 base; bases with no gene match: 17. The CDR3 totals 16 residues. Written as DNA, the CDR3 is TGCAGTGCTAGAGCTAAGGCCGGCGGGGGGCCAAACCGGCAGTACTTC. Encoded protein: CSARAKAGGGPNRQYF.

This chain joins TRBV4-3 and TRBJ2-7; 10 bases are a match to TRBD2. The CDR3 contains 14 residues. Germline V lookup: CDR1 LGHNA, CDR2 YSLEER. The V and J ends lost 4 bases and 5 bases, in that order; junction bases with no gene match: 5. The CDR3, as DNA: TGCGCCAGCAGCCTCGGGACTAGCGAAGACGAGCAGTACTTC. It encodes CASSLGTSEDEQYF.

Judged by abundance, this clonotype is medium-sized (0.01 to 0.1%). This sequence joins TRBV12-3 or TRBV12-4 and TRBJ1-5, with unresolved D. CDR3 length: 16 residues. Trimming shortened V by 1 base and J by 2 bases, and 12 bases separated the two germline ends. The CDR3 loop reads CASSLEMSGGNQPQHF. The CDR3 DNA is TGTGCCAGCAGTTTAGAAATGTCGGGTGGCAATCAGCCCCAGCATTTT.

This clonotype is medium-sized. The CDR3 is CASSLNEYEQYF. The CDR3 nucleotides are TGTGCCAGCAGCTTAAACGAATACGAGCAGTACTTC. The genes are TRBV7-2 and TRBJ2-7; no clear D gene. Germline values: CDR1 SGHTA, CDR2 FQGNSA. The CDR3 covers 12 residues. V was shortened by 2 bases and J by 4 bases, with 6 bases between the two germline ends.

At least ten counts were recorded for this clonotype. The J gene is TRBJ2-7, the V gene TRBV3-1; D remains ambiguous. Germline V lookup: CDR1 LGHDT, CDR2 YNNKEL (reference sequence). This CDR3 has 14 residues. The V and J ends lost 3 bases and 5 bases respectively, with 14 bases between them. CDR3 in DNA: TGTGCCAGCAGCCACGGGTGGTATCAGGACGAGCAGTACTTC. Its translation is CASSHGWYQDEQYF.

This clonotype has just one count. The chain links TRBV2 to TRBJ2-1; 8 bases align to TRBD1. Looked up from germline, CDR1 is SNHLY and CDR2 is FYNNEI. Unmatched junction bases numbered 9, after V lost 2 bases and J lost 9 bases. CDR3 length equals 15 residues. The CDR3 nucleotides read TGTGCCAGCAGTGAATATGGGACAGGAGAGTTTGAGCAGTTCTTC. Its protein is CASSEYGTGEFEQFF. Complete variable domain (other parts from reference TRBV2 and TRBJ2-1): EPEVTQTPSHQVTQMGQEVILRCVPISNHLYFYWYRQILGQKVEFLVSFYNNEISEKSEIFDDQFSVERPDGSNFTLKIRSTKLEDSAMYFCASSEYGTGEFEQFFGPGTRLTVL.